Each of the 22 T cell receptor beta chains below was sequenced from the same sample in a study of memory CD4+ T cells and cytomegalovirus serostatus (dated by TCRdb to the late 2010s). A FACSAria II was used to sort memory CD4+ T cells, defined as single viable CD3+CD4+CD8-CD45RO+ cells. The library relied on the immunoSEQ multiplex PCR assay. TCRdb mirrors the immuneACCESS table, restricted to in-frame sequences. Some clones are absent from its copies; in checked studies, under half trace to an unresolved V gene, and the reason for the others is unknown. The sample table contains 75,000 to 95,000 clones; only one count was recorded for 75% to 90% of them. The biggest ten clones account for around 0.78% of the sample. The sequencing input was memory CD4+ T cells from blood. All receptors come from an adult in good health and CMV-seronegative.

The chain has TRBV7-2 and TRBJ2-2; D ambiguous. Germline-derived CDR1 and CDR2 are SGHTA and FQGNSA. The CDR3 runs to 17 residues. Between the trimmed V and J ends, which lost 1 base and 1 base, there was a span of 13 bases. The CDR3: CASSLGSQIRNTGELFF. CDR3 nucleotide sequence: TGTGCCAGCAGCTTAGGGAGTCAGATCAGGAACACCGGGGAGCTGTTTTTT. The full variable domain, in which reference TRBV7-2 and TRBJ2-2 provide the parts outside the CDR3, is GAGVSQSPSNKVTEKGKDVELRCDPISGHTALYWYRQSLGQGLEFLIYFQGNSAPDKSGLPSDRFSAERTGGSVSTLTIQRTQQEDSAVYLCASSLGSQIRNTGELFFGEGSRLTVL.

The CDR3 is CASSLKGQHYGYTF. CDR3 bases: TGTGCCAGCAGCCTGAAGGGACAGCACTATGGCTACACCTTC. V usage is TRBV7-9 and J usage is TRBJ1-2, with 7 bases aligning to TRBD1. The CDR3 is 14 residues long. Per the germline V gene, CDR1 is SEHNR and CDR2 is FQNEAQ (reference sequence). Unmatched junction bases numbered 6, after V lost 5 bases and J lost 3 bases.

As DNA, the CDR3 is TGTGCCACCAGCAGATCGAGAGGGACCACTGAAGCTTTCTTT. Encoded protein: CATSRSRGTTEAFF. The J gene is TRBJ1-1, the V gene TRBV15; TRBD1 is a possible D gene (5 bases). The V end lost 2 bases, the J end lost 4 bases, and 11 bases lay between the germline ends. Germline V CDR1 and CDR2: LNHNV, YYDKDF (reference sequence). CDR3 length: 14 amino acids.

In DNA, the CDR3 is TGTGCCAGCAGCTTATGGGACAGGGTTTCTGAAGCTTTCTTT. This translates into CASSLWDRVSEAFF. This rearrangement joins TRBV7-6 to TRBJ1-1, with TRBD1 matching 9 bases. Trimming at V came to 2 bases and at J to 6 bases, leaving 4 bases not matched to a gene. This CDR3 has 14 residues. Germline CDR1 reads SGHVS; CDR2 reads FNYEAQ.

The chain combines TRBV9 with TRBJ2-7; 7 nucleotides line up with TRBD1. Losses at the gene ends were 1 base for V and 5 bases for J; bases not matched to a gene: 6. CDR3 size: 14 residues. Germline V gives CDR1 SGDLS, CDR2 YYNGEE. In DNA form, the CDR3 reads TGTGCCAGCAGCGTATCCGGGACAGTCCACGAGCAGTACTTC. Encoded protein: CASSVSGTVHEQYF.

This chain links TRBV6-6 with TRBJ2-1, with D uncertain. Germline V lookup: CDR1 MNHNY, CDR2 SVGAGI (reference sequence). The CDR3 has 12 residues. Between the trimmed V and J ends, which lost 7 bases and 8 bases, there was a span of 12 bases. The CDR3 DNA reads as TGTGCCAGCAACCCCAATGGGGATGAGCAGTTCTTC. It encodes CASNPNGDEQFF.

This clone was recorded once. The J gene is TRBJ2-7, the V gene TRBV10-3; no clear D gene. CDR1 ENHRY and CDR2 SYGVKD come from the germline V gene. Trimming stripped 5 bases from V and 1 base from J, with 9 bases between. The CDR3 has 13 residues. The CDR3 is CAISSQESYEQYF. The CDR3 coding sequence is TGTGCCATCAGTTCTCAAGAGTCCTACGAGCAGTACTTC.

The chain recombines TRBV6-1 with TRBJ2-7; no clear D. Germline values: CDR1 MNHNS, CDR2 SASEGT. Deletions cut 6 bases from V and 6 bases from J, with 12 bases between. The CDR3 has 12 amino acids. CDR3 region: CASRLGTLEQYF. The CDR3 DNA is TGTGCCAGCAGGCTGGGCACTCTCGAGCAGTACTTC.

V gene TRBV4-1 combines with J gene TRBJ2-1; D gene ambiguous. The CDR3 consists of 16 residues. The germline V gene has CDR1 MGHRA and CDR2 YSYEKL. The V and J ends lost 0 bases and 6 bases respectively, with 15 bases between them. The CDR3 loop reads CASSQDQQLGRNEQFF. The CDR3 DNA reads TGCGCCAGCAGCCAAGATCAACAGTTGGGTCGCAATGAGCAGTTCTTC.

This clone was found many times. V gene TRBV6-9 combines with J gene TRBJ1-2; 9 nucleotides agree with TRBD1. The germline V gene has CDR1 MNHGY and CDR2 SVAAGI. The CDR3 runs to 15 residues. J gave up 4 bases and V 1 base, and 4 bases lay outside the gene matches. The CDR3 DNA is TGTGCCAGCAGTTATTGGGGACAGGGCGGCTATGGCTACACCTTC. It encodes CASSYWGQGGYGYTF.

This chain joins TRBV10-3 and TRBJ2-5, with 8 bases that match TRBD2. With 10 bases clipped from V and 0 bases from J, the junction kept 4 bases outside the gene matches. Germline assignment: CDR1 ENHRY and CDR2 SYGVKD. The CDR3 extends over 13 amino acids. The CDR3 is CATQRGNQETQYF. CDR3 nucleotide sequence: TGTGCCACCCAGCGGGGGAACCAAGAGACCCAGTACTTC.

This sequence joins TRBV30 and TRBJ2-3; possibly TRBD2 for D (6 bases). Germline loops: CDR1 GTSNPN, CDR2 SVGIG (reference sequence). Between the trimmed V and J ends, which lost 4 bases and 2 bases, there was a span of 13 bases. CDR3 size: 14 residues. The CDR3 DNA reads TGTGCCTGGAAGGAGGGCAGGGTCACAGATACGCAGTATTTT. Its protein product is CAWKEGRVTDTQYF. The variable domain in full, with the rest retrieved from reference TRBV30 and TRBJ2-3, is SQTIHQWPATLVQPVGSPLSLECTVEGTSNPNLYWYRQAAGRGLQLLFYSVGIGQISSEVPQNLSASRPQDRQFILSSKKLLLSDSGFYLCAWKEGRVTDTQYFGPGTRLTVL.

The gene calls are TRBV27 and TRBJ1-2, with TRBD1 as a possible D gene (6 bases). The germline gives CDR1 MNHEY, CDR2 SMNVEV (reference sequence). V was cut by 6 bases and J by 4 bases, with 12 bases left in between. The CDR3 consists of 13 residues. CDR3 region: CASRPGASYGYTF. In DNA, the CDR3 is TGTGCCAGCAGACCAGGGGCGAGCTATGGCTACACCTTC.

This sequence joins TRBV5-4 and TRBJ2-7, with D unclear. Germline V CDR1 and CDR2: SGHNT, YYREEE (reference sequence). CDR3 length equals 15 residues. V was shortened by 0 bases and J by 3 bases, with 13 bases between the two germline ends. The CDR3 loop reads CASSLEVVSLYEQYF. CDR3 nucleotides: TGTGCCAGCAGCTTGGAAGTAGTGTCCCTCTACGAGCAGTACTTC.

This clone has only one observation. V and J are TRBV9 and TRBJ2-1, with TRBD2 matching over 10 bases. Germline assignment: CDR1 SGDLS and CDR2 YYNGEE. The CDR3 sequence is 18 residues long. The junction had 9 bases not matched to a gene; V was cut back by 2 bases and J by 1 base. This CDR3 is CASSVRLERGGSYNEQFF. The CDR3 DNA follows: TGTGCCAGCAGCGTTCGCCTAGAGCGGGGGGGGTCCTACAATGAGCAGTTCTTC.

The CDR3 nucleotides read TGTGCCAGCAGCCCGGGAGGCGGGGGTGTCACTGAAGCTTTCTTT. Encoded protein: CASSPGGGGVTEAFF. The chain uses TRBV5-4 and TRBJ1-1; TRBD1 is a possible D gene (5 bases). Trimming took 4 bases from V and 4 from J, leaving 17 bases between them. In germline, CDR1 is SGHNT, CDR2 YYREEE (reference sequence). The CDR3 contains 15 residues.

The V gene is TRBV5-6, the J gene TRBJ2-6, with unresolved D. The CDR3 totals 16 residues. With 0 bases removed from V and 0 bases from J, the gap between germline ends came to 7 bases. Germline V CDR1 and CDR2: SGHDT, YYEEEE. Written as DNA, the CDR3 is TGTGCCAGCAGCTTGGCTCCCAACTCTGGGGCCAACGTCCTGACTTTC. This translates into CASSLAPNSGANVLTF.

V and J are TRBV7-3 and TRBJ1-1; no reliable D call. The CDR3 is 13 residues long. Germline assignment: CDR1 SGHTA and CDR2 FQGTGA. Between the trimmed V and J ends, which lost 5 bases and 6 bases, there was a span of 13 bases. The CDR3 DNA follows: TGTGCCAGCAGCGCCGATACCGGGGCTGAAGCTTTCTTT. It encodes CASSADTGAEAFF.

V usage is TRBV7-3 and J usage is TRBJ1-2; TRBD1 is a possible D gene (6 bases). Per the germline V gene, CDR1 is SGHTA and CDR2 is FQGTGA. The CDR3 contains 13 residues. V lost 4 bases to trimming and J lost 6 bases, with 12 bases between them. CDR3 residues: CASSSGRGNGYTF. In nucleotides, the CDR3 is TGTGCCAGCAGCTCTGGAAGGGGGAATGGCTACACCTTC.

The chain employs TRBV6-5 and TRBJ1-4, with D unresolved. Trimming took off 7 bases at V and 8 bases at J, with 14 bases between the two ends. Germline V gene sequence: CDR1 MNHEY, CDR2 SVGAGI. This CDR3 spans 13 amino acids. CDR3 nucleotides: TGTGCCAGCACCCAGGACGGTTCAGAAAAACTGTTTTTT. This translates into CASTQDGSEKLFF.

This clone was seen only a few times. V is TRBV29-1 and J is TRBJ1-1; 10 bases align to TRBD1. From germline, CDR1 is SQVTM and CDR2 ANQGSEA. V shed 5 bases, J shed 4 bases, and the junction held 4 bases outside the gene matches. The CDR3 length is 13 residues. The chain's CDR3 is CSVRTGGSTEAFF. As DNA, the CDR3 is TGCAGCGTTCGGACAGGGGGAAGCACTGAAGCTTTCTTT.

The rearrangement links TRBV6-5 to TRBJ1-2; TRBD1 might be the D (5 bases). This CDR3 spans 13 amino acids. Trimming removed 5 bases from V and 8 bases from J, with 15 bases in between. Germline CDR1 is MNHEY and CDR2 is SVGAGI. CDR3 protein: CASSPRPGAGYTF. For the CDR3, the DNA is TGTGCCAGCAGTCCCCGCCCCGGGGCGGGCTACACCTTC.